The entry that follows covers one TCR beta chain sequence. What this receptor recognizes is not known. Qualities for individual bases were not recorded, and no much larger clone is one base off. Germline trimming amounts to 3 bases on V and 3 bases on J, with 11 as the count of junction bases outside the gene matches. The CDR3 sequence holds 16 residues, the cysteine and phenylalanine included. Solely the CDR3 DNA is kept, with 48 bases framed from the first base. CDR1 is given as SNHLY and CDR2 as FYNNEI, both from the germline V gene. This specimen comes from a study of CDR3 diversity in severe acne (dated by TCRdb to the late 2010s). Library construction relied on PCR. The sample was run on an Illumina HiSeq 2000. TCRdb trimmed the raw reads at Q25, called clones with MiXCR and kept productive beta chains. One record per CDR3 amino acid sequence lists the most common genes and DNA. The sample records tens of thousands of distinct CDR3 sequences, 51% of which are singletons. Together, the top ten hold roughly an eighth of the sample.

The specimen was blood. This sequence originates from a male donor in good health, without acne. The chain is encoded by TRBV2 joined to TRBJ2-7; TRBD1 agrees with 7 junctional bases. The CDR3: CASSDPTGYNYYEQYF. In nucleotides, the sequence is TGTGCCAGCAGTGACCCGACAGGGTATAATTACTACGAGCAGTACTTC. Supplemented by the reference TRBV2 and TRBJ2-7 proteins around the CDR3, the complete variable domain is EPEVTQTPSHQVTQMGQEVILRCVPISNHLYFYWYRQILGQKVEFLVSFYNNEISEKSEIFDDQFSVERPDGSNFTLKIRSTKLEDSAMYFCASSDPTGYNYYEQYFGPGTRLTVT.